The 5 T cell receptor beta chains below come from one sample, sequenced in a study of vaccination and CD4 T cells after COVID-19. As for treatment: roughly ten-day PBMC culture with coronavirus spike peptide pools or control peptides (ViraFEST assay). The Oncomine TCR Beta short-read assay generated sequence data from the DNA of cultured CD4+ T cells. TCRdb independently ran MiXCR on the PCR reads; one entry per CDR3 protein. The table has about 19,000 distinct CDR3 sequences, around 45% seen once. Their specific antigens are unknown. Specimen: CD4+ T cells from blood, cultured in vitro, collected after SARS-CoV-2 vaccination. The receptors shown here come from a human donor who had recovered from COVID-19.

The chain links TRBV6-2 or TRBV6-3 to TRBJ1-2; perhaps TRBD1 as D (6 bases). Trimming stripped 4 bases from V and 6 bases from J, with 18 bases between. From germline, CDR1 is MNHEY and CDR2 SVGEGT. The CDR3 runs 15 residues. CDR3 nucleotide sequence: TGTGCCAGCAGTTTTCGTACAGGGCTGTGGGATGGCTACACCTTC. It is translated as CASSFRTGLWDGYTF.

Only a few counts were recorded for this clonotype. The V and J genes are TRBV20-1 and TRBJ1-1; 7 bases match TRBD1. The CDR3 is 14 amino acids. Trimming removed 3 bases from V and 1 base from J; junction bases left unmatched: 5. CDR1 is DFQATT and CDR2 is SNEGSKA in the germline V gene (reference sequence). This CDR3 is CSASANRGNTEAFF. In nucleotides, the CDR3 is TGCAGTGCTAGCGCGAACAGGGGGAACACTGAAGCTTTCTTT.

The chain carries TRBV19 and TRBJ1-1; TRBD1 matches at 7 bases. Per the germline V gene, CDR1 is LNHDA and CDR2 is SQIVND (reference sequence). The ends lost 3 bases at V and 6 bases at J; junction bases unmatched: 7. The CDR3 covers 14 residues. CDR3 DNA: TGTGCCAGTAGTATTAGGGGGCCTCCAGCTGAAGCTTTCTTT. Residues: CASSIRGPPAEAFF.

This sequence joins TRBV7-6 and TRBJ2-1; possible D gene TRBD1, 5 bases. Trimming left V 0 bases short and J 3 bases short, with 9 bases between. Germline V lookup: CDR1 SGHVS, CDR2 FNYEAQ. This CDR3 region has 15 residues. The DNA for the CDR3 is TGTGCCAGCAGCTTAGCTGGGGCTAGCTACAATGAGCAGTTCTTC. Residues: CASSLAGASYNEQFF.

This clonotype appeared a few times. The CDR3 nucleotides read TGTGCCAGCAGTTACCGGGCAGGACAGCCCCAGCATTTT. Amino acids: CASSYRAGQPQHF. The chain uses TRBV6-5 and TRBJ1-5; D gene ambiguous. Looked up from germline, CDR1 is MNHEY and CDR2 is SVGAGI. V was pared by 2 bases and J by 7 bases, with 9 bases between. The CDR3 consists of 13 residues.